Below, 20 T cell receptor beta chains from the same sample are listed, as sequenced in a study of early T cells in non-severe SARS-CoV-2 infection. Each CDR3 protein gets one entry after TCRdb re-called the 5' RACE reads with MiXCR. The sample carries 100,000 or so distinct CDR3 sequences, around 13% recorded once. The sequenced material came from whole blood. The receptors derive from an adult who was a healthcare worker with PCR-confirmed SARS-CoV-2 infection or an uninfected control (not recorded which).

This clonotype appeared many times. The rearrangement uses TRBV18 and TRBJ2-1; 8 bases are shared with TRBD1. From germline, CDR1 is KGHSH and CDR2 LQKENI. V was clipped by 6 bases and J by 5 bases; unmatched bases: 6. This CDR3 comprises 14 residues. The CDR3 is CASSRTGKDNEQFF. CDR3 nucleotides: TGTGCCAGCTCCAGGACAGGGAAGGACAATGAGCAGTTCTTC.

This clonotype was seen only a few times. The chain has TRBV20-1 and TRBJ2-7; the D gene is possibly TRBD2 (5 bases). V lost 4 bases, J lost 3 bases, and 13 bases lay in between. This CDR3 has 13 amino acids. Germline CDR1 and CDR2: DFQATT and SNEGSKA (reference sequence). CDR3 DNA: TGCAGTGCTATGAGCGGATACAACTACGAGCAGTACTTC. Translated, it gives CSAMSGYNYEQYF.

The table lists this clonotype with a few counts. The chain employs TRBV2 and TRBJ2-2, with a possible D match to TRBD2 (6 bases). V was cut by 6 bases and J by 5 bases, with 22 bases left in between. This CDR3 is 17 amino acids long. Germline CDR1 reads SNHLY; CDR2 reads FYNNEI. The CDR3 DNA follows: TGTGCCAGCAGGGAAAGGGATCGACTAGTAGGGACCGGGGAGCTGTTTTTT. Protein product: CASRERDRLVGTGELFF.

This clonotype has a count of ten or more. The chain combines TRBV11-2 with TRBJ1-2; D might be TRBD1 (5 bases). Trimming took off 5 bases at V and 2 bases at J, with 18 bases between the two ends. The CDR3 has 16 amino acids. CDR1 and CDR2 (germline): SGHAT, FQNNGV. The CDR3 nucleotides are TGTGCCAGCAGCCCGGGACTTATCGAAGGAAACTATGGCTACACCTTC. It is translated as CASSPGLIEGNYGYTF. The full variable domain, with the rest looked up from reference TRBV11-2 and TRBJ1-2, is EAGVAQSPRYKIIEKRQSVAFWCNPISGHATLYWYQQILGQGPKLLIQFQNNGVVDDSQLPKDRFSAERLKGVDSTLKIQPAKLEDSAVYLCASSPGLIEGNYGYTFGSGTRLTVV.

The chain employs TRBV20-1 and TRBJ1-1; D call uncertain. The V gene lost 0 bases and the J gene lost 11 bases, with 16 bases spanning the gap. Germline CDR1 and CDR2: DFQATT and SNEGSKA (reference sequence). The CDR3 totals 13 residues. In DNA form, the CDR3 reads TGCAGTGCTAGAGATGGGCCCTCACGATCGGCTTTCTTT. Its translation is CSARDGPSRSAFF.

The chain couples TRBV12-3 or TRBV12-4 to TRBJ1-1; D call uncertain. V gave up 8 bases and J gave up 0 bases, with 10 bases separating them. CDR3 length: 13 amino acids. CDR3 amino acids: CASAERMNTEAFF. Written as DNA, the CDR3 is TGTGCCAGCGCCGAGCGGATGAACACTGAAGCTTTCTTT.

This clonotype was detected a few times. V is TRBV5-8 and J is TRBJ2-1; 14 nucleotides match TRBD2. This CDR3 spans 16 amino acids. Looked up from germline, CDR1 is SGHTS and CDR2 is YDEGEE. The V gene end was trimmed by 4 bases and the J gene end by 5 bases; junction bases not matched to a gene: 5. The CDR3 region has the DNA TGTGCCAGCAGCCCGCGACTAGCGGGGGGGGACAATGAGCAGTTCTTC. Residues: CASSPRLAGGDNEQFF.

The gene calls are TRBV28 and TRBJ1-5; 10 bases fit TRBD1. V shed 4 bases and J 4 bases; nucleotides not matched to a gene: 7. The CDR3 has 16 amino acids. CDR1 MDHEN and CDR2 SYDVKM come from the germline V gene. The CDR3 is CASSSPGQGRNQPQHF. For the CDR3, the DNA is TGTGCCAGCAGTTCCCCGGGACAGGGGAGGAATCAGCCCCAGCATTTT.

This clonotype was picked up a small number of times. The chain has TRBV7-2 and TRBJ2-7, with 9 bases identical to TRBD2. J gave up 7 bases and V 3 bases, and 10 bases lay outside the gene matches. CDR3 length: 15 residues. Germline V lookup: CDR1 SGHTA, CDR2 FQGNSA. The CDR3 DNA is TGTGCCAGCAGCTTCGCCTTAGCGGGAGTGAATGAGCAGTACTTC. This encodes CASSFALAGVNEQYF.

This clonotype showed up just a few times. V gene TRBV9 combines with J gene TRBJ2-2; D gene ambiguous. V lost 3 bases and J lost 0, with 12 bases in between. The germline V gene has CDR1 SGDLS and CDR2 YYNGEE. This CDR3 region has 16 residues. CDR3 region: CASSARLTPNTGELFF. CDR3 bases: TGTGCCAGCAGCGCTCGACTTACCCCGAACACCGGGGAGCTGTTTTTT.

DNA of the CDR3: TGCAGCGTTGGCAGGGGATTCACAGATACGCAGTATTTT. Protein: CSVGRGFTDTQYF. This chain links TRBV29-1 with TRBJ2-3; a possible D gene is TRBD1 (6 bases). This CDR3 comprises 13 residues. Germline CDR1 is SQVTM and CDR2 is ANQGSEA. V lost 4 bases, J lost 2 bases, and 10 bases lay in between.

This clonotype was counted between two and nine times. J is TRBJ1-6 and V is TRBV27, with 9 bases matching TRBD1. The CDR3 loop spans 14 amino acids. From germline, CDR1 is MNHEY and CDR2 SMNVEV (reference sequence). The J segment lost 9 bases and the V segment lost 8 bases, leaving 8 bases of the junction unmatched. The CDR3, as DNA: TGTGCCAGCGGACCGACAGGGGGAGGTTCACCCCTCCACTTT. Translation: CASGPTGGGSPLHF.

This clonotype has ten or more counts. CDR3 bases: TGTGCCAGCAGCGCCTGGGACGCGAGCTCCTACGAGCAGTACTTC. As protein: CASSAWDASSYEQYF. This rearrangement joins TRBV9 to TRBJ2-7; D could derive from TRBD1 or TRBD2 (5 bases each). The V gene's germline CDR1 is SGDLS and CDR2 YYNGEE. The V and J ends lost 3 bases and 0 bases respectively, with 13 bases between them. This CDR3 has 15 residues.

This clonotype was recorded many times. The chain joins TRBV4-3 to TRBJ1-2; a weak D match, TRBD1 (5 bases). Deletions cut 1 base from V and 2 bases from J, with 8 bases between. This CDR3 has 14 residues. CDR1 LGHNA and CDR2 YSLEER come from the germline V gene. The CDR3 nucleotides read TGCGCCAGCAGCCAAGTTGAGGGGAACTATGGCTACACCTTC. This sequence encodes CASSQVEGNYGYTF.

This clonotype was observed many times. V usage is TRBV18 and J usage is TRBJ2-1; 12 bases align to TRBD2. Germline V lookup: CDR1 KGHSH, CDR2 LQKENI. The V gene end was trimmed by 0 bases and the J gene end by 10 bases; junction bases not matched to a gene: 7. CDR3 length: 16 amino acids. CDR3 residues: CASSPPSSGRAREQFF. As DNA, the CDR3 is TGTGCCAGCTCACCACCCTCTAGCGGGAGGGCCCGAGAGCAGTTCTTC. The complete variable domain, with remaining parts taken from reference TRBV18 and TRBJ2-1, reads NAGVMQNPRHLVRRRGQEARLRCSPMKGHSHVYWYRQLPEEGLKFMVYLQKENIIDESGMPKERFSAEFPKEGPSILRIQQVVRGDSAAYFCASSPPSSGRAREQFFGPGTRLTVL.

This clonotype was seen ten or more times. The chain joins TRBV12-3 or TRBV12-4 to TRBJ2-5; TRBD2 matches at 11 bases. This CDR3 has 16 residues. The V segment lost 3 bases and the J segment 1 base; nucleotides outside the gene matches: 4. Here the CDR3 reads CASSFGLAGGQETQYF. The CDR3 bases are TGTGCCAGCAGTTTCGGTCTAGCGGGGGGCCAAGAGACCCAGTACTTC.

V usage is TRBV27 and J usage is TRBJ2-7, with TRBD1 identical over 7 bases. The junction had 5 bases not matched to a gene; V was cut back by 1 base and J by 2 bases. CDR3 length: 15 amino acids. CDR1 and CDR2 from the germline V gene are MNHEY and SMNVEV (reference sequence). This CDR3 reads CASSLFSGTAYEQYF. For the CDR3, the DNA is TGTGCCAGCAGTTTATTTTCTGGGACAGCCTACGAGCAGTACTTC.

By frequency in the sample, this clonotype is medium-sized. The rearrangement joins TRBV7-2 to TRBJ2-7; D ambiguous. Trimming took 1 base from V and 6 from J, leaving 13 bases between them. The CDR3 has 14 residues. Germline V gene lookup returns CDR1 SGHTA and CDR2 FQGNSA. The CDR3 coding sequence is TGTGCCAGCAGCTTAGGAGTCGCTCTTGGCGAGCAGTACTTC. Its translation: CASSLGVALGEQYF. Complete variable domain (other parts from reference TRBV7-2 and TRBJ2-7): GAGVSQSPSNKVTEKGKDVELRCDPISGHTALYWYRQSLGQGLEFLIYFQGNSAPDKSGLPSDRFSAERTGGSVSTLTIQRTQQEDSAVYLCASSLGVALGEQYFGPGTRLTVT.

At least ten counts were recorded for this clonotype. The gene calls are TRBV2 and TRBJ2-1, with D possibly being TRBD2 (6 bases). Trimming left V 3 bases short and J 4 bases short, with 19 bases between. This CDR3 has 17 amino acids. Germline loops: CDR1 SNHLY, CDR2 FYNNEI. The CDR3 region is CASSDGLGGLGYNEQFF. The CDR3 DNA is TGTGCCAGCAGTGACGGACTGGGGGGATTGGGATACAATGAGCAGTTCTTC.

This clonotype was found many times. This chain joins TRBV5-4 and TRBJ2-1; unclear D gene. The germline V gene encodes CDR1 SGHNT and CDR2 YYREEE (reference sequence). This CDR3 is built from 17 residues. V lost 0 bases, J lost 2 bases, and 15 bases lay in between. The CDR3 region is CASSLDRRRAAYNEQFF. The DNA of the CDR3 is TGTGCCAGCAGCTTGGACAGAAGACGGGCAGCCTACAATGAGCAGTTCTTC.